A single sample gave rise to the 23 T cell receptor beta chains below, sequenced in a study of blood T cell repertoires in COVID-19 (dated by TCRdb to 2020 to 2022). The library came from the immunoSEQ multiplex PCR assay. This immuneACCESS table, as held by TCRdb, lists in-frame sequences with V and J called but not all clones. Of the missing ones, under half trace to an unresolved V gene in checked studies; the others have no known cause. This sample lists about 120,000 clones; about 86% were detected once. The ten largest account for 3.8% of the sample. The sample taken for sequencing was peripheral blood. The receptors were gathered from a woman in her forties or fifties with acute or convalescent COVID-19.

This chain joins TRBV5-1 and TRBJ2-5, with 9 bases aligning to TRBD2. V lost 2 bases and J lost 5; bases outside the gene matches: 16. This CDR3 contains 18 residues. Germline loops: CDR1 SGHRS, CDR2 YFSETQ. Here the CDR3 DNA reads TGCGCCAGCAGCTTAGTCGGCGGGGGGGCCGGCCCCCAGGAGACCCAGTACTTC. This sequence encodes CASSLVGGGAGPQETQYF.

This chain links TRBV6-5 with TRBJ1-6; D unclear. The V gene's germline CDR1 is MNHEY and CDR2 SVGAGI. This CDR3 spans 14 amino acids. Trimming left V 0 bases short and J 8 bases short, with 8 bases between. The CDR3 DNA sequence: TGTGCCAGCAGTTACTCGTTGGCTTATTCACCCCTCCACTTT. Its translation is CASSYSLAYSPLHF.

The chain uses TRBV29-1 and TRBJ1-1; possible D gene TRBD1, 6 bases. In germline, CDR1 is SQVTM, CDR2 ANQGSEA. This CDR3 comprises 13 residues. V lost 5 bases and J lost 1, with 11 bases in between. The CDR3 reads CSVSTGRNTEAFF. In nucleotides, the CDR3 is TGCAGCGTTTCGACAGGCCGGAACACTGAAGCTTTCTTT. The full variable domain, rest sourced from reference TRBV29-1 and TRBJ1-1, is SAVISQKPSRDICQRGTSLTIQCQVDSQVTMMFWYRQQPGQSLTLIATANQGSEATYESGFVIDKFPISRPNLTFSTLTVSNMSPEDSSIYLCSVSTGRNTEAFFGQGTRLTVV.

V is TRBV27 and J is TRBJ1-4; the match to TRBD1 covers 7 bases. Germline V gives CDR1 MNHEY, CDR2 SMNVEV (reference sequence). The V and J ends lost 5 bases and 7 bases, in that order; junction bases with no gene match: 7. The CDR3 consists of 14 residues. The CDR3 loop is CASSLDRVREKLFF. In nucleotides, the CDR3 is TGTGCCAGCAGTCTCGACAGGGTTCGTGAAAAACTGTTTTTT.

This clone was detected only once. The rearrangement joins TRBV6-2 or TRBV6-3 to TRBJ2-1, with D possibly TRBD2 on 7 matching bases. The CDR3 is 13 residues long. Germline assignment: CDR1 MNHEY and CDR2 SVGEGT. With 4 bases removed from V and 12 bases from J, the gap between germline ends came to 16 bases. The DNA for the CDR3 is TGTGCCAGCAGTTCTACCTCCCGGGGGGCGCAGTTCTTC. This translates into CASSSTSRGAQFF.

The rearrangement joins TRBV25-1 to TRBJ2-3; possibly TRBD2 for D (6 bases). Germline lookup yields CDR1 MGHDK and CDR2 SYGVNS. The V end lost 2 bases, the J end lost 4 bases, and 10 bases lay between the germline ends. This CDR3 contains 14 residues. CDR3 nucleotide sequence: TGTGCCAGCAGTGAAAGGGGAGGCGCAGATACGCAGTATTTT. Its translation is CASSERGGADTQYF.

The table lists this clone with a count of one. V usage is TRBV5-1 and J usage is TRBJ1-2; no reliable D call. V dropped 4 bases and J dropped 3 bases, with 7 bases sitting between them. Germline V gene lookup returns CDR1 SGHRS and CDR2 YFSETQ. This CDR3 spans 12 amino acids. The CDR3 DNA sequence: TGCGCCAGCAGCGAGGGATACTATGGCTACACCTTC. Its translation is CASSEGYYGYTF.

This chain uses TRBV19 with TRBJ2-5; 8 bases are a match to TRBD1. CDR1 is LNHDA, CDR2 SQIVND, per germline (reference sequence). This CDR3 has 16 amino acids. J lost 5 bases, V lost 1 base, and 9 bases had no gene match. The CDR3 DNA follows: TGTGCCAGTAGTATAGGCGGACAGGGCCTCTTGGAGACCCAGTACTTC. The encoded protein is CASSIGGQGLLETQYF.

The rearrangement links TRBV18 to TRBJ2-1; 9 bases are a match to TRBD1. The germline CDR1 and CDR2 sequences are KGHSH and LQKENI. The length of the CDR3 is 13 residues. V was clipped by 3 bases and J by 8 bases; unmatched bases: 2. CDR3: CASSPDRGDEQFF. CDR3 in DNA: TGTGCCAGCTCACCGGACAGGGGCGATGAGCAGTTCTTC.

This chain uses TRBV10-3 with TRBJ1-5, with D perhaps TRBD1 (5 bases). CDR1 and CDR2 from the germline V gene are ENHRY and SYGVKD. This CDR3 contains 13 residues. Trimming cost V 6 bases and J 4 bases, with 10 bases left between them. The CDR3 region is CAIRAGLNQPQHF. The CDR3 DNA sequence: TGTGCCATCAGGGCAGGGCTAAATCAGCCCCAGCATTTT.

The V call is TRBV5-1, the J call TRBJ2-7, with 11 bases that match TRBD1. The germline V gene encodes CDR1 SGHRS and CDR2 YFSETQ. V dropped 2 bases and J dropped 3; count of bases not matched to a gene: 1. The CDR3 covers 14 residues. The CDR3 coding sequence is TGCGCCAGCAGCTTAGGGACAGGGGGCTACGAGCAGTACTTC. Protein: CASSLGTGGYEQYF.

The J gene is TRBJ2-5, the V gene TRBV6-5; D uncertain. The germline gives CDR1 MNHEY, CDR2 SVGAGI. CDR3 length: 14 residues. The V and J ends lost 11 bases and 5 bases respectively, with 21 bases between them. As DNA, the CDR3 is TGTGCCGCCCTACCATCGCGGCTCCCGGAGACCCAGTACTTC. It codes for CAALPSRLPETQYF.

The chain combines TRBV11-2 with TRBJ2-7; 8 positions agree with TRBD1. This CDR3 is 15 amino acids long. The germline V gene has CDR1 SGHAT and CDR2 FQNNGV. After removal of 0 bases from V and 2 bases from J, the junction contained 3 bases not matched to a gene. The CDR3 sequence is CASSLEGTGPYEQYF. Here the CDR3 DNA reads TGTGCCAGCAGCTTAGAAGGGACAGGTCCCTACGAGCAGTACTTC.

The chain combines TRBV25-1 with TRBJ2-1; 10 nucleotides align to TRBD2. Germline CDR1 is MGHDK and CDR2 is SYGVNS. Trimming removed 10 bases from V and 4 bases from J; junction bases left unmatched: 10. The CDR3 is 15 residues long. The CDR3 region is CATEGTSVRYNEQFF. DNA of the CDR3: TGTGCCACCGAGGGGACTAGCGTTAGATACAATGAGCAGTTCTTC.

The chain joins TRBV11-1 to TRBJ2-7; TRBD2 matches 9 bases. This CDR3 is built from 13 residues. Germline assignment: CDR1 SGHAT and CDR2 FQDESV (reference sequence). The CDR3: CASGTSTFYEQYF. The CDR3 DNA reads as TGTGCTAGCGGGACTAGCACCTTCTACGAGCAGTACTTC.

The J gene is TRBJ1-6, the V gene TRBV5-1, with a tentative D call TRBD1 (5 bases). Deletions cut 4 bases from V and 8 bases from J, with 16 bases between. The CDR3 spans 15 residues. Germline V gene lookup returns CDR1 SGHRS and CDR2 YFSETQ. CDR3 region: CASSERGPQDSPLHF. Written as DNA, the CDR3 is TGCGCCAGCAGCGAACGCGGCCCACAGGATTCACCCCTCCACTTT.

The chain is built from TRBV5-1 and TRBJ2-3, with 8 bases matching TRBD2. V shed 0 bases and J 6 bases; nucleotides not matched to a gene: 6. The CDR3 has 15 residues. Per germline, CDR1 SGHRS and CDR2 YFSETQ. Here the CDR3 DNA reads TGCGCCAGCAGCTTGGCCCTTAGCGGGGCTGATACGCAGTATTTT. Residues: CASSLALSGADTQYF.

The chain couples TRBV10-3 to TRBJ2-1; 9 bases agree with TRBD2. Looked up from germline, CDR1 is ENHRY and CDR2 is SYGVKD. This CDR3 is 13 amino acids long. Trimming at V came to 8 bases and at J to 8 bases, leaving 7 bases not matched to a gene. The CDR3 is CAISLAGAHEQFF. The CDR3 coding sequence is TGTGCCATCTCTTTAGCGGGAGCTCATGAGCAGTTCTTC.

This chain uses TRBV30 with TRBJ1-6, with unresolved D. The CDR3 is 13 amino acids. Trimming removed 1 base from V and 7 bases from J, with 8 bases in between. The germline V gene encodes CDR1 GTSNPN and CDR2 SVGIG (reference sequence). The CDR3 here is CAWSGTYNSPLHF. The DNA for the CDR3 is TGTGCCTGGAGTGGGACTTACAATTCACCCCTCCACTTT.

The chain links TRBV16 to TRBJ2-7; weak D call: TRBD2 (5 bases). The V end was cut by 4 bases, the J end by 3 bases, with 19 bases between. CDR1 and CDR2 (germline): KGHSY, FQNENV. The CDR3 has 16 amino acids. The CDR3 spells CASSPQSLRRGYEQYF. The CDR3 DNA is TGTGCCAGCAGCCCACAAAGTCTCAGACGGGGCTACGAGCAGTACTTC.

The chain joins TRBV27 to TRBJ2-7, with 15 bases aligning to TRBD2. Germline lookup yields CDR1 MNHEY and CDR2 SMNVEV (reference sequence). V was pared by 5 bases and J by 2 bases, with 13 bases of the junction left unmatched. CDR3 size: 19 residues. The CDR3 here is CASSAWTSGGDFPAYEQYF. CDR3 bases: TGTGCCAGCAGTGCCTGGACTAGCGGGGGGGACTTCCCAGCCTACGAGCAGTACTTC.

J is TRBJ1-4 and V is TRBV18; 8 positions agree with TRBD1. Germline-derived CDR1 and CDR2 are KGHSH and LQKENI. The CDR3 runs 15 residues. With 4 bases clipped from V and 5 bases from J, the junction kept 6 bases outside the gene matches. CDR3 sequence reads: CASSRAQGVNEKLFF. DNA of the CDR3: TGTGCCAGCTCACGGGCACAGGGGGTGAATGAAAAACTGTTTTTT.

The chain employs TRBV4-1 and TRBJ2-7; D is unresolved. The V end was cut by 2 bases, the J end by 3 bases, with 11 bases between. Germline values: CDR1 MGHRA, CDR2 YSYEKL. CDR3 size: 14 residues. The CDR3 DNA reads TGCGCCAGCAGCCAAATAGATTTCGGCTACGAGCAGTACTTC. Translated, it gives CASSQIDFGYEQYF.